Listed below are T cell receptor beta chains from one sample, sequenced in a study of blood T cell repertoires in COVID-19. Assay: immunoSEQ multiplex PCR; the TCRdb copy retains only in-frame clones and omits some. Of roughly 220,000 clones in the sample, about 81% were seen once. Sequencing input: peripheral blood. These receptors all come from an elderly woman with COVID-19, enrolled during active disease. CDR3s include the opening cysteine and the closing phenylalanine or tryptophan. The order of the fields is D gene, clone size, J gene, V gene, CDR3 DNA, CDR3 protein. A D gene is named only where the DNA matches it firmly. The size entry is marked missing in some rows and otherwise reads once, few, many or a size class.

>TRBD2|-|TRBJ2-1|TRBV2
TGTGCCAGCAGGTCGGTTAGCGGGGGGTACAATGAGCAGTTCTTC
CASRSVSGGYNEQFF
>TRBD1|-|TRBJ1-1|TRBV11-2
TGTGCCAGCAGCTCCTCAGGGGGCTCTGAAGCTTTCTTT
CASSSSGGSEAFF
>-|-|TRBJ2-1|TRBV9
TGTGCCAGCAGCGTAGCTGCCAGGGTCCATGAGCAGTTCTTC
CASSVAARVHEQFF
>-|-|TRBJ2-1|TRBV24-1
TGTGCCACCAGTAGCGGGTACTCCTACAATGAGCAGTTCTTC
CATSSGYSYNEQFF
>TRBD2|-|TRBJ2-1|TRBV20-1
TGCAGTGCTAGTAGGACTAGCGGGAGGCGGCATGAGCAGTTCTTC
CSASRTSGRRHEQFF
>-|medium-sized|TRBJ1-4|TRBV7-6
TGTGCCAGCAGCTCCGGACAGAAAAATGAAAAACTGTTTTTT
CASSSGQKNEKLFF
>-|few|TRBJ1-2|TRBV28
TGTGCCAGCAGTGGGGGGGCCTGGAATGGCTACACCTTC
CASSGGAWNGYTF
>TRBD1|-|TRBJ1-1|TRBV5-8
TGTGCCAGCAGCCCCACGGACAGGGAGGGCACTGAAGCTTTCTTT
CASSPTDREGTEAFF
>TRBD1|-|TRBJ1-2|TRBV7-8
TGTGCCAGCAGCCCACAGGGGTACTATGGCTACACCTTC
CASSPQGYYGYTF
>TRBD1|once|TRBJ2-7|TRBV18
TGTGCCAGCCTCCGGGACAGGAACGACGAGCAGTACTTC
CASLRDRNDEQYF
>TRBD1|few|TRBJ1-1|TRBV27
TGTGCCAGCAGTTTATACGACAGGGGCGGTGAAGCTTTCTTT
CASSLYDRGGEAFF